The clone carrying this TCR beta chain was counted between two and nine times. The time point was: pre-sensitization, week 0. Treatment described: therapeutic diphenylcyclopropenone sensitization with weekly scalp DPC. Individual cDNA molecules received unique molecular identifiers in the library. TCRdb used MiXCR to reprocess the RACE reads, holding one entry per CDR3 protein. The sample gives about 110,000 distinct CDR3 sequences, roughly 12% of which show up once; around 1.7% is in the top ten. The source of the sample is a study of human T cells and chemical hapten exposure. Whole-study context: Read at 6 days, the patch tests placed 0.01% DPC on the upper back.

The CDR3 is made up of 15 amino acids. V lost 0 bases and J lost 6, with 12 bases in between. Per germline, CDR1 MGHRA and CDR2 YSYEKL. The receptor was derived from a woman between 50 and 59 years old with alopecia areata. Some clones in this sample may be carry-over from other donors' samples. This rearrangement joins TRBV4-1 to TRBJ1-5; possibly TRBD1 for D (5 bases). The sample in question was whole blood, obtained in connection with sensitization to the hapten diphenylcyclopropenone (DPC). CDR3 protein: CASSQDWQGGQPQHF. The CDR3 DNA sequence: TGCGCCAGCAGCCAAGACTGGCAGGGAGGTCAGCCCCAGCATTTT.